These T cell receptor beta chains were read from a single sample in a study of T cell clones after liver transplantation. TCRdb keeps only in-frame clones here, not all; method: immunoSEQ multiplex PCR. The table has 70,000 to 95,000 clones, 70% to 90% seen once. The source was CD4+ T cells from blood, collected at the 22-month timepoint. Receptors were obtained from a human patient who received a liver transplant. Part of the T cell pool may stem from the graft donor. Each CDR3 is given without its conserved first and last residue. Each record gives: CDR3 length, V gene, D gene, clone size, CDR3 protein. The D gene is left open where the match is weak. The size field is filled for only some rows; it gives once, few, many or a size class.

15,TRBV9,TRBD2,-,ASSARAGLGLTDTQY
13,TRBV6-5,-,-,ASSLASQGIYGYT
18,TRBV27,TRBD2,-,ASSLSLGGLAGGGFNEQF
10,TRBV28,-,-,ASGVSSYEQY
15,TRBV18,-,-,ASSFYPQGGSGNTIY
17,TRBV5-4,-,-,ASSFGQSTLSSYNSPLH
14,TRBV28,TRBD1,few,ASSLKGARSNYGYT
12,TRBV7-2,-,-,ASSSRASTDTQY
10,TRBV7-2,-,-,AGTELTDTQY
13,TRBV27,TRBD1,few,ASSPPGTATEKLF
18,TRBV10-3,-,-,AISPGGRAWPGGNTGELF
13,TRBV5-4,-,-,ASSSDSFSGNTIY
12,TRBV7-9,-,-,ASSPTVSDEKLF
14,TRBV10-2,TRBD2,-,ASGLAGLNLSYEQY
13,TRBV4-3,TRBD1,-,ASSPYYGTEYGYT
13,TRBV7-3,-,-,ASSPSAALYNEQF
12,TRBV2,-,-,ASFRGLRVTEAF
12,TRBV6-1,-,-,ASSERSGRDTQY
11,TRBV19,TRBD1,-,ASSGAGGYGYT
11,TRBV19,-,-,ASRHRGTGELF
11,TRBV28,-,few,ACGSGAPYEQY
13,TRBV5-1,TRBD2,-,ASSLGSGGAGEQY
16,TRBV4-2,TRBD2,-,ASSQDIRGGGGQETQY
10,TRBV28,-,once,ASRFPSYGYT
15,TRBV29-1,TRBD2,-,SASERGGPASYNEQF
13,TRBV27,TRBD1,-,ASSYSDRVIDTQY
14,TRBV5-4,-,-,ASSSTGGPRNYGYT
14,TRBV7-2,-,-,ASSTRSSDKNNEQF
12,TRBV6-4,-,-,ASSEQTNTGELF
13,TRBV4-1,-,medium-sized,ASSQADTNTGELF
12,TRBV5-1,-,few,ASSIQELNTEAF
12,TRBV7-2,-,-,ASSLVGRYYEQY
14,TRBV7-2,TRBD1,-,ASSPGQTIANYGYT
15,TRBV27,-,few,ASSLWWRSDSNQPQH
9,TRBV6-1,-,-,ASSEEEPQH
11,TRBV2,-,-,AIIREVGTEAF
13,TRBV4-1,-,-,ASSQDLTSWETQY
10,TRBV9,-,-,ASSVNRNTIY
8,TRBV29-1,-,once,SAETDTQY
13,TRBV14,TRBD1,-,ASSQGGPRDSSYT
14,TRBV28,-,-,ASIPNGIPSNQPQH
13,TRBV19,-,few,ASSIGADSNQPQH
11,TRBV29-1,TRBD1,-,SVKHRGSYEQY